The source of this T cell receptor beta chain is a study of radiation and T cells in renal cell carcinoma. From germline, CDR1 is SEHNR and CDR2 FQNEAQ (reference sequence). Trimming removed 2 bases at V and 5 bases at J, with 9 bases between. The CDR3 is 14 amino acids. Data came from immunoSEQ multiplex PCR; TCRdb stores just in-frame clones and leaves some out. The sample yields 120,000 or so clones, over 75% seen once. As for time point: blood 2 weeks post-SBRT. Noted treatment: 15 Gy SBRT to primary tumor, nephrectomy 4 weeks later. This renal cell carcinoma was of the clear cell type. The sequence came from a woman aged 60-70 years with renal cell carcinoma. Sequencing was performed on blood, taken from a patient whose treatment included radiotherapy and nephrectomy. J is TRBJ1-4 and V is TRBV7-9; D possibly corresponds to TRBD1 (5 bases). The CDR3 region has the DNA TGTGCCAGCAGCTTAACGGGGGAGAATGAAAAACTGTTTTTT. Its translation: CASSLTGENEKLFF.